One and the same sample provided the 6 T cell receptor beta chains below, sequenced in a study of circulating and synovial CD4+ cells in juvenile arthritis. The assay was immunoSEQ multiplex PCR, and TCRdb's table has in-frame clones only and misses some. The repertoire holds about 33,000 clones, with roughly 96% as singletons. Material: CD4+ T cells from blood. The receptors come from a human donor with juvenile idiopathic arthritis.

V usage is TRBV5-1 and J usage is TRBJ2-1; D remains unclear. CDR1 is SGHRS and CDR2 is YFSETQ in the germline V gene. Trimming removed 0 bases from V and 1 base from J, with 8 bases in between. CDR3 length: 15 residues. The chain's CDR3 is CASSLVPGSYNEQFF. Written as DNA, the CDR3 is TGCGCCAGCAGCTTGGTCCCAGGTTCCTACAATGAGCAGTTCTTC.

The table lists this clone with a count of one. The chain is built from TRBV5-1 and TRBJ2-5; the D gene is possibly TRBD2 (7 bases). V lost 3 bases to trimming and J lost 3 bases, with 15 bases between them. CDR1 is SGHRS and CDR2 is YFSETQ in the germline V gene. The CDR3 sequence is 15 residues long. CDR3 sequence reads: CASSSERGGKETQYF. As DNA, the CDR3 is TGCGCCAGCAGCTCCGAGAGGGGGGGCAAAGAGACCCAGTACTTC.

The V gene is TRBV7-9, the J gene TRBJ2-3; a weak D match, TRBD2 (5 bases). Looked up from germline, CDR1 is SEHNR and CDR2 is FQNEAQ (reference sequence). The CDR3 consists of 16 residues. Trimming took 5 bases from V and 0 from J, leaving 15 bases between them. The CDR3 DNA is TGTGCCAGCAGCCCCCGTGGGGTAGCGAGCACAGATACGCAGTATTTT. Its protein product is CASSPRGVASTDTQYF.

The V and J genes are TRBV6-1 and TRBJ2-5; perhaps TRBD2 as D (6 bases). CDR3 length: 14 residues. The germline CDR1 and CDR2 sequences are MNHNS and SASEGT. V gave up 2 bases and J gave up 10 bases, with 17 bases separating them. The CDR3 coding sequence is TGTGCCAGCAGTGAAATCTCCCCCTCGGGGGACCAGTACTTC. Protein: CASSEISPSGDQYF.

V gene TRBV9 combines with J gene TRBJ1-4; 7 positions match TRBD1. The CDR3 contains 14 residues. The germline gives CDR1 SGDLS, CDR2 YYNGEE. J gave up 7 bases and V 0 bases, and 3 bases lay outside the gene matches. The CDR3 loop reads CASSVEQGPEKLFF. Written as DNA, the CDR3 is TGTGCCAGCAGCGTAGAACAGGGGCCTGAAAAACTGTTTTTT.

The V call is TRBV28, the J call TRBJ1-1; no clear D gene. Germline V CDR1 and CDR2: MDHEN, SYDVKM. There are 16 residues in the CDR3. Trimming shortened V by 3 bases and J by 0 bases, and 14 bases separated the two germline ends. The CDR3 sequence is CASSLWAASMNTEAFF. DNA for the CDR3: TGTGCCAGCAGTTTGTGGGCAGCCAGCATGAACACTGAAGCTTTCTTT.